Given below is one TCR beta chain in context. The data are from a study of cytomegalovirus exposure and HLA in healthy donors. The V and J ends lost 0 bases and 5 bases respectively, with 10 bases between them. The germline V gene has CDR1 KGHSH and CDR2 LQKENI. The CDR3 is 14 amino acids. Primers included in the PCR were 60 Vbeta and 13 Jbeta primers. Produced via immunoSEQ multiplex PCR; TCRdb's table is partial and in-frame only. The sample lists about 150,000 clones, approximately 78% seen once, with 2.5% to 3.5% in the top ten. The sequence derives from a man aged 35 to 55 in good health and CMV-seropositive. Input material: PBMCs. This sequence joins TRBV18 and TRBJ2-5; D is ambiguous. The CDR3 reads CASSPPSGSETQYF. The DNA of the CDR3 is TGTGCCAGCTCACCACCGTCCGGTTCCGAGACCCAGTACTTC.